These 24 T cell receptor beta chains came from one sample sequenced in a study of blood T cell repertoires in COVID-19. Clones were read by immunoSEQ multiplex PCR, and TCRdb kept only the in-frame ones, dropping some. This sample yields about 240,000 clones, of which around four fifths are seen a single time; over 5.5% belongs to the top ten. The sequenced sample was peripheral blood. These receptors all stem from a woman in her sixties with active or convalescent COVID-19.

The chain uses TRBV2 and TRBJ2-1, with a weak D call TRBD2 (5 bases). The CDR3 runs 15 residues. V lost 4 bases to trimming and J lost 0 bases, with 10 bases between them. CDR1 is SNHLY and CDR2 is FYNNEI in the germline V gene. CDR3 amino acids: CASSGWESSYNEQFF. In DNA, the CDR3 is TGTGCCAGCAGTGGTTGGGAGAGCTCCTACAATGAGCAGTTCTTC. Supplemented by reference TRBV2 and TRBJ2-1, the full variable domain reads EPEVTQTPSHQVTQMGQEVILRCVPISNHLYFYWYRQILGQKVEFLVSFYNNEISEKSEIFDDQFSVERPDGSNFTLKIRSTKLEDSAMYFCASSGWESSYNEQFFGPGTRLTVL.

The chain couples TRBV2 to TRBJ2-7; 8 positions match TRBD1. CDR3 length: 14 residues. CDR1 and CDR2 from the germline V gene are SNHLY and FYNNEI. V lost 5 bases to trimming and J lost 0 bases; unmatched junction nucleotides: 3. The CDR3, as DNA: TGTGCCAGCAGTCGGGACAGGAACTCCTACGAGCAGTACTTC. Translation gives CASSRDRNSYEQYF.

This clone was found once. The DNA for the CDR3 is TGTGCCAGCAGTTTATGGGGCAGGGCGGGAAAAGAGACCCAGTACTTC. Its translation: CASSLWGRAGKETQYF. This chain connects TRBV27 to TRBJ2-5, with a possible D match to TRBD2 (6 bases). The CDR3 has 16 residues. Trimming took 1 base from V and 3 from J, leaving 15 bases between them. Per the germline V gene, CDR1 is MNHEY and CDR2 is SMNVEV (reference sequence).

This chain links TRBV5-1 with TRBJ1-2; D possibly corresponds to TRBD1 (5 bases). The CDR3 loop spans 13 amino acids. The V and J ends lost 4 bases and 8 bases respectively, with 15 bases between them. Looked up from germline, CDR1 is SGHRS and CDR2 is YFSETQ. The CDR3 sequence is CASSQDTSGGYTF. The CDR3 coding sequence is TGCGCCAGCAGCCAGGACACGTCGGGCGGCTACACCTTC.

The chain links TRBV5-4 to TRBJ1-1; weak D call: TRBD1 (5 bases). Between the trimmed V and J ends, which lost 4 bases and 6 bases, there was a span of 13 bases. In germline, CDR1 is SGHNT, CDR2 YYREEE (reference sequence). The CDR3 totals 13 residues. This chain's CDR3 is CASSATGIPEAFF. The CDR3, as DNA: TGTGCCAGCAGCGCAACAGGAATCCCTGAAGCTTTCTTT.

The V call is TRBV7-8, the J call TRBJ2-1; 11 bases align to TRBD2. Germline trimming cut 5 bases from V and 7 bases from J; bases unmatched to any gene: 7. This CDR3 has 15 residues. The germline CDR1 and CDR2 sequences are SGHVS and FQNEAQ. The CDR3 nucleotides are TGTGCCAGCAGCCAACTAGCGGGGGTTTTGAATGAGCAGTTCTTC. Translated: CASSQLAGVLNEQFF.

The count of this clone is one. The chain is built from TRBV30 and TRBJ1-6, with no clear D. This CDR3 comprises 14 residues. The germline V gene encodes CDR1 GTSNPN and CDR2 SVGIG (reference sequence). Deletions cut 3 bases from V and 7 bases from J, with 13 bases between. CDR3 sequence reads: CAWRRGPRNSPLHF. The CDR3 nucleotides are TGTGCCTGGAGAAGAGGGCCAAGGAATTCACCCCTCCACTTT.

The chain couples TRBV9 to TRBJ2-1; TRBD2 agrees at 12 bases. V trimming: 1 base; J trimming: 0 bases; junction bases outside the gene matches: 5. Germline CDR1 SGDLS, CDR2 YYNGEE. CDR3 size: 18 residues. The CDR3 bases are TGTGCCAGCAGCGTAACTAGCGGGAGGCCGAGCTCCTACAATGAGCAGTTCTTC. It codes for CASSVTSGRPSSYNEQFF.

CDR3 loop: CASSQGALMPNYGYTF. The CDR3 DNA follows: TGTGCCAGCTCACAAGGGGCGTTAATGCCAAATTATGGCTACACCTTC. V usage is TRBV18 and J usage is TRBJ1-2; weak D call: TRBD1 (5 bases). In germline, CDR1 is KGHSH, CDR2 LQKENI. This CDR3 has 16 amino acids. V was pared by 4 bases and J by 5 bases, with 20 bases between.

The chain is built from TRBV18 and TRBJ1-1; 9 bases line up with TRBD1. V gave up 3 bases and J gave up 0 bases; unmatched junction bases: 5. The CDR3 length is 16 residues. Germline assignment: CDR1 KGHSH and CDR2 LQKENI. The CDR3: CASSPDRGVMNTEAFF. The CDR3 DNA sequence: TGTGCCAGCTCACCGGACAGGGGTGTCATGAACACTGAAGCTTTCTTT.

The genes are TRBV7-9 and TRBJ2-1, with a weak D call TRBD1 (6 bases). The CDR3 spans 16 residues. Germline CDR1 is SEHNR and CDR2 is FQNEAQ (reference sequence). The V end was cut by 5 bases, the J end by 0 bases, with 14 bases between. CDR3 protein: CASSPRTASSYNEQFF. The CDR3 nucleotides are TGTGCCAGCAGCCCTCGGACAGCCAGCTCCTACAATGAGCAGTTCTTC.

This sequence joins TRBV29-1 and TRBJ1-2; tentative D call: TRBD1 (6 bases). CDR1 SQVTM and CDR2 ANQGSEA come from the germline V gene. The CDR3 runs to 17 residues. Trimming left V 3 bases short and J 8 bases short, with 28 bases between. CDR3 nucleotide sequence: TGCAGCGTTGACGTCCTAGGACAGAAAGTAGGAACCTACGGCTACACCTTC. It encodes CSVDVLGQKVGTYGYTF.

The chain recombines TRBV5-4 with TRBJ2-2, with D maybe TRBD1 (9 bases). CDR1 is SGHNT, CDR2 YYREEE, per germline (reference sequence). The length of the CDR3 is 16 residues. Trimming cost V 4 bases and J 6 bases, with 19 bases left between them. The CDR3 nucleotides read TGTGCCAGCAGCCCCGGGGGGGACAGGGTGGCCGGGGAGCTGTTTTTT. Residues: CASSPGGDRVAGELFF. Complete variable domain (other parts from reference TRBV5-4 and TRBJ2-2): ETGVTQSPTHLIKTRGQQVTLRCSSQSGHNTVSWYQQALGQGPQFIFQYYREEENGRGNFPPRFSGLQFPNYSSELNVNALELDDSALYLCASSPGGDRVAGELFFGEGSRLTVL.

The chain links TRBV27 to TRBJ1-6; TRBD1 aligns across 7 bases. The germline V gene has CDR1 MNHEY and CDR2 SMNVEV (reference sequence). The CDR3 runs to 16 residues. With V trimmed by 3 bases and J by 7 bases, 9 bases remained unmatched. The CDR3, as DNA: TGTGCCAGCAGTTTCGCTCCGGGACAGAGAAATTCACCCCTCCACTTT. It translates to CASSFAPGQRNSPLHF.

This clone came up once. The V call is TRBV5-1, the J call TRBJ2-1; possible D gene TRBD1, 5 bases. Germline-derived CDR1 and CDR2 are SGHRS and YFSETQ. Trimming shortened V by 3 bases and J by 9 bases, and 10 bases separated the two germline ends. The CDR3 length is 12 residues. DNA of the CDR3: TGCGCCAGCAGCTATGAAAGGGGTGAGCAGTTCTTC. Protein: CASSYERGEQFF.

This chain links TRBV2 with TRBJ2-7; D remains ambiguous. The CDR3 covers 13 residues. The germline V gene encodes CDR1 SNHLY and CDR2 FYNNEI. Trimming pared 2 bases from V and 4 bases from J, leaving 9 bases between. The CDR3 DNA follows: TGTGCCAGCAGTGAAAACTTACCTTACGAGCAGTACGTC. This gives the protein CASSENLPYEQYV.

The genes are TRBV24-1 and TRBJ2-7; 8 bases agree with TRBD2. CDR1 and CDR2 from the germline V gene are KGHDR and SFDVKD. The CDR3 is made up of 17 amino acids. Trimming removed 4 bases from V and 4 bases from J; junction bases left unmatched: 14. The CDR3 DNA reads as TGTGCCACCAGTGAAAGGGAGGTGGGGGCTAGCGGGTACGAGCAGTACGTC. Amino acids: CATSEREVGASGYEQYV.

V is TRBV5-1 and J is TRBJ1-1, with 9 bases identical to TRBD1. Trimming at V came to 4 bases and at J to 0 bases, leaving 4 bases not matched to a gene. The CDR3 is 15 amino acids. CDR1 and CDR2 from the germline V gene are SGHRS and YFSETQ. CDR3 in amino acids: CASSQTGGMNTEAFF. The CDR3 coding sequence is TGCGCCAGCAGCCAGACAGGGGGAATGAACACTGAAGCTTTCTTT.

The chain combines TRBV2 with TRBJ1-2; D is possibly TRBD1 (5 bases). CDR1 is SNHLY and CDR2 is FYNNEI in the germline V gene. Trimming took off 6 bases at V and 8 bases at J, with 13 bases between the two ends. This CDR3 has 12 residues. CDR3 bases: TGTGCCAGCAGGGGGCCCTCGGCCGGCTACACCTTC. This gives the protein CASRGPSAGYTF.

This chain's CDR3 is CASSQGQMNTEAFF. The CDR3 coding sequence is TGTGCCAGCAGTCAAGGACAGATGAACACTGAAGCTTTCTTT. This chain joins TRBV27 and TRBJ1-1, with D tentatively TRBD1 (6 bases). Germline V gene data show CDR1 as MNHEY and CDR2 as SMNVEV (reference sequence). This CDR3 comprises 14 residues. V lost 5 bases, J lost 0 bases, and 10 bases lay in between.

The rearrangement uses TRBV21-1 and TRBJ2-7; the D segment call TRBD2 is taken from the table without a DNA check. TRBV21-1 is a known pseudogene. The CDR3 loop spans 18 amino acids. The CDR3 reads CASSKDPSGRPNSYEQYF. The CDR3 DNA sequence: TGTGCCAGCAGCAAGGATCCTAGCGGGAGGCCCAACTCCTACGAGCAGTACTTC.

The rearrangement links TRBV28 to TRBJ1-4; no clear D gene. V lost 3 bases, J lost 4 bases, and 21 bases lay in between. The CDR3 extends over 18 amino acids. Germline loops: CDR1 MDHEN, CDR2 SYDVKM. The CDR3 nucleotides are TGTGCCAGCAGTTTCTGGATGGACGCCTTGGGAGGTAATGAAAAACTGTTTTTT. Protein product: CASSFWMDALGGNEKLFF.

The chain links TRBV5-6 to TRBJ1-2, with TRBD1 identical over 8 bases. Germline trimming cut 1 base from V and 4 bases from J; bases unmatched to any gene: 12. Germline V gene sequence: CDR1 SGHDT, CDR2 YYEEEE. The length of the CDR3 is 17 residues. The DNA of the CDR3 is TGTGCCAGCAGCTTGAGTTGGGCAGGGGGCGTCCCCTATGGCTACACCTTC. This translates into CASSLSWAGGVPYGYTF.

This clone was picked up a small number of times. Other DNA sequences from this sample encode an identical CDR3 as well. This chain uses TRBV11-2 with TRBJ1-2; D is perhaps TRBD1 (6 bases). V lost 3 bases and J 4 bases, leaving 15 bases between the germline ends. This CDR3 contains 15 residues. In germline, CDR1 is SGHAT, CDR2 FQNNGV. DNA for the CDR3: TGTGCCAGCAGCTTGGCAGGGGAACGGGGCTATGGCTACACCTTC. Translating gives CASSLAGERGYGYTF.